This TCR beta chain was recovered during a study of human T cells and chemical hapten exposure. The library attached unique molecular identifiers to individual cDNA molecules. In the original workflow: The number of TCRs in each sample had a median of about 96,000 and spanned about 20,000 to 700,000. MiXCR, run by TCRdb on the RACE reads, gives a single entry per CDR3 protein. The V and J calls and clone size are TCRdb's, not the authors'. The sample includes tens of thousands of distinct CDR3 sequences, nearly 4.5% of them seen just once. Time point here: healthy volunteer bleed at 2 weeks. Researchers extracted total RNA from unfractionated whole blood. What was sequenced was whole blood. This receptor was taken from a human donor in good health. Some clones in this sample may be carry-over from other donors' samples.

In DNA, the CDR3 is TGCGCCAGCAGCCTAGGGACAGGGGTCTCCTACGAGCAGTACTTC. As protein: CASSLGTGVSYEQYF. This rearrangement joins TRBV5-1 to TRBJ2-7; the match to TRBD1 covers 10 bases. Germline CDR1 reads SGHRS; CDR2 reads YFSETQ. The CDR3 contains 15 residues. With V trimmed by 4 bases and J by 0 bases, 4 bases remained unmatched. Complete variable domain (other parts from reference TRBV5-1 and TRBJ2-7): KAGVTQTPRYLIKTRGQQVTLSCSPISGHRSVSWYQQTPGQGLQFLFEYFSETQRNKGNFPGRFSGRQFSNSRSEMNVSTLELGDSALYLCASSLGTGVSYEQYFGPGTRLTVT.